This TCR beta chain was documented in a study of blood T cell repertoires in COVID-19. This CDR3 is 14 amino acids long. Between the trimmed V and J ends, which lost 6 bases and 5 bases, there was a span of 16 bases. The germline CDR1 and CDR2 sequences are SNHLY and FYNNEI. Profiling relied on immunoSEQ multiplex PCR, and the TCRdb table lists in-frame clones only, not all of them. This table holds over 65,000 clones, about 73% found once. This clone was counted once. The sequencing sample was made of peripheral blood. The TCR comes from a man aged 55 to 70 with COVID-19, enrolled during active disease. The chain recombines TRBV2 with TRBJ1-1; D is perhaps TRBD1 (5 bases). The CDR3 coding sequence is TGTGCCAGCAGGGCAACAGGCGGGGGGACTGAAGCTTTCTTT. Translated: CASRATGGGTEAFF. The variable domain in full, with the rest retrieved from reference TRBV2 and TRBJ1-1, is EPEVTQTPSHQVTQMGQEVILRCVPISNHLYFYWYRQILGQKVEFLVSFYNNEISEKSEIFDDQFSVERPDGSNFTLKIRSTKLEDSAMYFCASRATGGGTEAFFGQGTRLTVV.